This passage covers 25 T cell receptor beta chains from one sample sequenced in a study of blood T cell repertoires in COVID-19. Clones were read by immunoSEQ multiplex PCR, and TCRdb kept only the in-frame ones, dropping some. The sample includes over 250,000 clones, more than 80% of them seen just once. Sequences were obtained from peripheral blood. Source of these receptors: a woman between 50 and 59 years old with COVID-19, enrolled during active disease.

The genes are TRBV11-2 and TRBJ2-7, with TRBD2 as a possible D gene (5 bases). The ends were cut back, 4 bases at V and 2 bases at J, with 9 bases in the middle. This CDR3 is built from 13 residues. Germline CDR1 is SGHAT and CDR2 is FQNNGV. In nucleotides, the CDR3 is TGTGCCAGCAGCTCGGCGAGGGCCTACGAGCAGTACTTC. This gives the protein CASSSARAYEQYF.

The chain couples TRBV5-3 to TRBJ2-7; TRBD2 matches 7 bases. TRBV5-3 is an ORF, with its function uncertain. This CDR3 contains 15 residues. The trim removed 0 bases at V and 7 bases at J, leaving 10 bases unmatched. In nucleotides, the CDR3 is TGTGCCAGAAGCTTGGGGCGACTAGCCCCGAGGGAGCAGTACTTC. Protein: CARSLGRLAPREQYF.

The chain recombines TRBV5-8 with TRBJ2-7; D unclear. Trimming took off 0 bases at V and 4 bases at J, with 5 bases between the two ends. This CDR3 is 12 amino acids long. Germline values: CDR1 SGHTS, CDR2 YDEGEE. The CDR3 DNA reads TGTGCCAGCAGCTTGGACAGATACGAGCAGTACTTC. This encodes CASSLDRYEQYF.

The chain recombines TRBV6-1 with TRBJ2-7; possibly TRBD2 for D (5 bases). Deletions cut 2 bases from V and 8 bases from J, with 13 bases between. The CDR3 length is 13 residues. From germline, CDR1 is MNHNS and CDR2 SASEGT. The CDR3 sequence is CASSELTGIKQYF. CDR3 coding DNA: TGTGCCAGCAGTGAATTGACGGGGATCAAGCAGTACTTC.

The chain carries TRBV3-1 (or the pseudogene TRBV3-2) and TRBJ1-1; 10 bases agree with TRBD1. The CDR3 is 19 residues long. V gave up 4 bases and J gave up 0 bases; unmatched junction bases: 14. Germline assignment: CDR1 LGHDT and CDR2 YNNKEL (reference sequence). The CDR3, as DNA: TGTGCCAGCAGCCGACTCAGAAGGGGACAGGGGACGATGAACACTGAAGCTTTCTTT. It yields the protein CASSRLRRGQGTMNTEAFF.

In DNA, the CDR3 is TGTGCCAGCAGCCAAGGTCGCAGGGAGAACACTGAAGCTTTCTTT. Translated: CASSQGRRENTEAFF. This sequence joins TRBV14 and TRBJ1-1; TRBD1 is a possible D gene (5 bases). V shed 1 base and J shed 1 base, with 10 bases lying between them. This CDR3 has 15 residues. Germline V CDR1 and CDR2: SGHDN, FVKESK.

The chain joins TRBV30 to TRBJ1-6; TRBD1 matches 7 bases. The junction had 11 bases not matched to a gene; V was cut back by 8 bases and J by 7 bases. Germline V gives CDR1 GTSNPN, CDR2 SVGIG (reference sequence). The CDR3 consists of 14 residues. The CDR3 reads CAGTPGGENSPLHF. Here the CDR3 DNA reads TGTGCCGGTACGCCAGGGGGAGAAAATTCACCCCTCCACTTT.

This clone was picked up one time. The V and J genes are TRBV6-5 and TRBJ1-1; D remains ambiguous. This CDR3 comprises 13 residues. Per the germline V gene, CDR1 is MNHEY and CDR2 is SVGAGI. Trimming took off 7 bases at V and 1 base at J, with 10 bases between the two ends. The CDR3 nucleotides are TGTGCCAGCACTTTGCGGGCGAACACTGAAGCTTTCTTT. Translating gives CASTLRANTEAFF.

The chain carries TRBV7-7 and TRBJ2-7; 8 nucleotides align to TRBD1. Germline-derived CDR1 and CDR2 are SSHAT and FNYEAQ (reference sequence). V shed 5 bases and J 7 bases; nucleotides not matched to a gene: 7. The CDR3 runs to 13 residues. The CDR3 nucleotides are TGTGCCAGCAGCCCAACCGGGACAGGAGAGCAGTACTTC. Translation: CASSPTGTGEQYF. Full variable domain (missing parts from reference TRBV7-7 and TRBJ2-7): GAGVSQSPRYKVTKRGQDVTLRCDPISSHATLYWYQQALGQGPEFLTYFNYEAQPDKSGLPSDRFSAERPEGSISTLTIQRTEQRDSAMYRCASSPTGTGEQYFGPGTRLTVT.

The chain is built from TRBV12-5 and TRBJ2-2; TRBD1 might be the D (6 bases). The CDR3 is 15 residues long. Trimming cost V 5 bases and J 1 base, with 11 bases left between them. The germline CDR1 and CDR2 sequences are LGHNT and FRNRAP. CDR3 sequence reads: CASGTGTLNTGELFF. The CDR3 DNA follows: TGTGCTAGTGGTACCGGGACATTGAACACCGGGGAGCTGTTTTTT.

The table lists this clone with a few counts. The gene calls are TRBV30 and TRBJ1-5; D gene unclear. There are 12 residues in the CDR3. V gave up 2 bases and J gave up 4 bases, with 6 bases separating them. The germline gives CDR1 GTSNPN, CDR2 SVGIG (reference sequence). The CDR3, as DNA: TGTGCCTGGAGTCCCTCTAATCAGCCCCAGCATTTT. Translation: CAWSPSNQPQHF.

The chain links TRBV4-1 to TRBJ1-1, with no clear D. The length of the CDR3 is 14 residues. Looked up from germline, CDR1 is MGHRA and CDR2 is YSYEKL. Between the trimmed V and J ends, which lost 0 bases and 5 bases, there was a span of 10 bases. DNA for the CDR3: TGCGCCAGCAGCCAAGAGGTAGCCAATACTGAAGCTTTCTTT. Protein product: CASSQEVANTEAFF.

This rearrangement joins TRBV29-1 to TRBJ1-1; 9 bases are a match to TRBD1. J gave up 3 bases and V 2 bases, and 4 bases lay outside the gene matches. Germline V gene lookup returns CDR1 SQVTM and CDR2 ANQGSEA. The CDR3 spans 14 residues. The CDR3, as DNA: TGCAGCGTTGAAAAGGGGACAGGGCACACTGAAGCTTTCTTT. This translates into CSVEKGTGHTEAFF.

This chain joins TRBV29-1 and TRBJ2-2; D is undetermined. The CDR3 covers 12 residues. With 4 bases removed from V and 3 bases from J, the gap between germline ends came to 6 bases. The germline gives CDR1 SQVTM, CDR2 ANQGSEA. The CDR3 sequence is CSVVEHTGELFF. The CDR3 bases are TGCAGCGTTGTGGAGCACACCGGGGAGCTGTTTTTT.

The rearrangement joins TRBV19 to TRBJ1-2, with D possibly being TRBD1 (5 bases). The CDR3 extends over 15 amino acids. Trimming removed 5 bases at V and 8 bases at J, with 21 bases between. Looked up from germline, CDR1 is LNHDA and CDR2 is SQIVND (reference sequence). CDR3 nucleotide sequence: TGTGCCAGTAGTGCCTACCGGGACTCCCTCGGGGGCTACACCTTC. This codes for CASSAYRDSLGGYTF.

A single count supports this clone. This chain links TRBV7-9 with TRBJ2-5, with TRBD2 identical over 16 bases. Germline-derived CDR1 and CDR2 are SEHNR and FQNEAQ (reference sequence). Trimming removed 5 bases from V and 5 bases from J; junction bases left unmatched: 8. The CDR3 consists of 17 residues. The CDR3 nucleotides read TGTGCCAGCAGCCCGGGACTAGCGGGAGGGCCGGGTGAGACCCAGTACTTC. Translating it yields CASSPGLAGGPGETQYF.

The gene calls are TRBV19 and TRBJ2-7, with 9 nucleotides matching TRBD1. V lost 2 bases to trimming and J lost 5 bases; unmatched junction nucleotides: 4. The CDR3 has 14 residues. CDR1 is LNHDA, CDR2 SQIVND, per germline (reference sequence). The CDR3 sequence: CASSIRQGVNEQYF. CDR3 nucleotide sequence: TGTGCCAGTAGTATAAGACAGGGGGTCAACGAGCAGTACTTC. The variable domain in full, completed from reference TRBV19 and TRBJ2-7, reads DGGITQSPKYLFRKEGQNVTLSCEQNLNHDAMYWYRQDPGQGLRLIYYSQIVNDFQKGDIAEGYSVSREKKESFPLTVTSAQKNPTAFYLCASSIRQGVNEQYFGPGTRLTVT.

CDR3 sequence (DNA): TGTGCCAGCAGTCTCTCGGGTAGGGAAGCTTTCTTT. Amino acids: CASSLSGREAFF. The rearrangement links TRBV27 to TRBJ1-1; D call uncertain. In germline, CDR1 is MNHEY, CDR2 SMNVEV (reference sequence). CDR3 length: 12 residues. Trimming stripped 5 bases from V and 8 bases from J, with 12 bases between.

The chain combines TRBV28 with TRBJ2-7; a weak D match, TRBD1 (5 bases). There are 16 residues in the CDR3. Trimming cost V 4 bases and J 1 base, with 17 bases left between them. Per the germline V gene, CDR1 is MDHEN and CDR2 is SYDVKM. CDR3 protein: CASSSRTLKKSYEQYF. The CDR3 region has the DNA TGTGCCAGCAGTTCGCGGACATTAAAGAAGTCCTACGAGCAGTACTTC.

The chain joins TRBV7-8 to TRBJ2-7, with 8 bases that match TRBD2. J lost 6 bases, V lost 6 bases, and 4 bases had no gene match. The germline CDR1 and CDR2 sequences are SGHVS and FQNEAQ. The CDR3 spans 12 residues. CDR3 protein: CASSRTSREQYF. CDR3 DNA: TGTGCCAGCAGTCGGACTAGCCGCGAGCAGTACTTC.

This CDR3 is CSAIANEQFF. In DNA, the CDR3 is TGCAGCGCTATAGCCAATGAGCAGTTCTTC. This chain links TRBV29-1 with TRBJ2-1; D is undetermined. The CDR3 runs to 10 residues. V lost 7 bases and J lost 6, with 7 bases in between. CDR1 SQVTM and CDR2 ANQGSEA come from the germline V gene.

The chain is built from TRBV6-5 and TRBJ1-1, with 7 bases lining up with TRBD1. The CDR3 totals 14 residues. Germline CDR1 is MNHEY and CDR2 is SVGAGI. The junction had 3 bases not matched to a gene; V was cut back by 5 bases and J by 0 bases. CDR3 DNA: TGTGCCAGCAGTCGGGGACAGTTGAACACTGAAGCTTTCTTT. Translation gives CASSRGQLNTEAFF.

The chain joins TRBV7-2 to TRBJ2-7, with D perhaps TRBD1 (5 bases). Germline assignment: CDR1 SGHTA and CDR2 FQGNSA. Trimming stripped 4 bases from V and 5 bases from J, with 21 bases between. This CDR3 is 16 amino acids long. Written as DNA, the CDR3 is TGTGCCAGCAGCTCGGTAGCTTCCCAGGGTGGTCACGAGCAGTACTTC. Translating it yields CASSSVASQGGHEQYF.

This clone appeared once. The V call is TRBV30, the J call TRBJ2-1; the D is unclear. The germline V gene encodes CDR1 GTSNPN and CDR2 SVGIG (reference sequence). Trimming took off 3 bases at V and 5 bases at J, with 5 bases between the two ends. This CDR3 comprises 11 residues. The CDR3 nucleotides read TGTGCCTGGAGGACTGACAATGAGCAGTTCTTC. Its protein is CAWRTDNEQFF.

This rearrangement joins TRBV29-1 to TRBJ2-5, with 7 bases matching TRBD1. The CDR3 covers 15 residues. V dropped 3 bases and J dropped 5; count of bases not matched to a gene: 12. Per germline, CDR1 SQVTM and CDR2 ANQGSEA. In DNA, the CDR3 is TGCAGCGTTGAGATCTACCGGACAGGAGGCGAGACCCAGTACTTC. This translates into CSVEIYRTGGETQYF.